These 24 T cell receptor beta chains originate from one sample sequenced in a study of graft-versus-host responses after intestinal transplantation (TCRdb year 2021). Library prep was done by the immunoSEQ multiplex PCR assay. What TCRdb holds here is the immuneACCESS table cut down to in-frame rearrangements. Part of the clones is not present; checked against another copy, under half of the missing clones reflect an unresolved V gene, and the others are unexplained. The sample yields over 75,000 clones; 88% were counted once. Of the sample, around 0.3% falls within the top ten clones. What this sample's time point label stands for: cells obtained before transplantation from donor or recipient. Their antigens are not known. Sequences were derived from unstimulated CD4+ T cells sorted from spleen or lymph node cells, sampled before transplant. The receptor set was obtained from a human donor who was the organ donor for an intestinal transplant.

CDR3 in amino acids: CASSLDFYNEQFF. The CDR3 region has the DNA TGCGCCAGCAGTTTAGACTTCTACAATGAGCAGTTCTTC. The V and J genes are TRBV10-2 and TRBJ2-1; D unclear. The CDR3 has 13 residues. V shed 5 bases and J shed 3 bases, with 8 bases lying between them. The germline V gene encodes CDR1 WSHSY and CDR2 SAAADI.

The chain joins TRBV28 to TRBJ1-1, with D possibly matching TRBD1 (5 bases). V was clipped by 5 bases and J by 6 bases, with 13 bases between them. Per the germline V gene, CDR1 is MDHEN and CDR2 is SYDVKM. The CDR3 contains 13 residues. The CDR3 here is CASSRSPRAEAFF. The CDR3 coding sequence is TGTGCCAGCAGTCGTAGTCCCAGGGCTGAAGCTTTCTTT. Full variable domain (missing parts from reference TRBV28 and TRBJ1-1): DVKVTQSSRYLVKRTGEKVFLECVQDMDHENMFWYRQDPGLGLRLIYFSYDVKMKEKGDIPEGYSVSREKKERFSLILESASTNQTSMYLCASSRSPRAEAFFGQGTRLTVV.

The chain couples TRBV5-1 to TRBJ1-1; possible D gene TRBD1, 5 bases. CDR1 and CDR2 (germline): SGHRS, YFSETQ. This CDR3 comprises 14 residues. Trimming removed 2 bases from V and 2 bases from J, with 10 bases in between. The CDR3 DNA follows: TGCGCCAGCAGCTTACAGGCCCTAAACACTGAAGCTTTCTTT. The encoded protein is CASSLQALNTEAFF.

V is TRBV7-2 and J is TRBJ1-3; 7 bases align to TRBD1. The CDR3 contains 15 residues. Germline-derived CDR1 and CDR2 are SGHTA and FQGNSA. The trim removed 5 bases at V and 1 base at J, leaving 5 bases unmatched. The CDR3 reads CASSPDRASGNTIYF. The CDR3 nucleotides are TGTGCCAGCAGCCCTGACAGGGCATCTGGAAACACCATATATTTT.

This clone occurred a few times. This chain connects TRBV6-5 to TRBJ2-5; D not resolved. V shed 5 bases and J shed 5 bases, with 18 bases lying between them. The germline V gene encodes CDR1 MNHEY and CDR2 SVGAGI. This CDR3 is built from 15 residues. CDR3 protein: CASSMSFATWETQYF. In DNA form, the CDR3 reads TGTGCCAGCAGTATGAGTTTCGCTACCTGGGAGACCCAGTACTTC.

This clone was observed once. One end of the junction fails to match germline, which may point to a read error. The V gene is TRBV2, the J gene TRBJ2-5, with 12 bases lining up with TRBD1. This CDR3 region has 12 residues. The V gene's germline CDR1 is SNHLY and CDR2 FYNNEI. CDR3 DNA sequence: TGTGCCAGCAGCGGGACAGGGGGCGGGGGACACTTC. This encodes CASSGTGGGGHF.

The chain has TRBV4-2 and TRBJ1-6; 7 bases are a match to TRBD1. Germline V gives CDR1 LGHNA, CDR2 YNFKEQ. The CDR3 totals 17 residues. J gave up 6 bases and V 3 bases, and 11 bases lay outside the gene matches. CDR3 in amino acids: CASSQDPGTAFNSPLHF. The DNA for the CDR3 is TGTGCCAGCAGCCAGGACCCCGGGACAGCGTTTAATTCACCCCTCCACTTT.

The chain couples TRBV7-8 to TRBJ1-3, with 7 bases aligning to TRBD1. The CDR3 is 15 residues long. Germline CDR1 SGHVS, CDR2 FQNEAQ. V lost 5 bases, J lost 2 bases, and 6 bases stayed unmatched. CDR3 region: CASSAAGGTGNTIYF. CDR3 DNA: TGTGCCAGCAGCGCCGCAGGGGGAACTGGAAACACCATATATTTT.

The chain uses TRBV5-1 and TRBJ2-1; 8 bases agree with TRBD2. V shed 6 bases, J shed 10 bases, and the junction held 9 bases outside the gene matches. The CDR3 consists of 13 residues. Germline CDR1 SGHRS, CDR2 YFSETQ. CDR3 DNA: TGCGCCAGCACCCCGGGGGGGCCGGGGGAGCAGTTCTTC. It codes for CASTPGGPGEQFF.

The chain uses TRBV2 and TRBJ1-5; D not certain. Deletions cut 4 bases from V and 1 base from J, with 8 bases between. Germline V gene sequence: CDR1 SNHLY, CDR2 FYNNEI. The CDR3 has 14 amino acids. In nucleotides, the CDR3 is TGTGCCAGCAGTGTAGCCGTAAGCAATCAGCCCCAGCATTTT. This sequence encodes CASSVAVSNQPQHF.

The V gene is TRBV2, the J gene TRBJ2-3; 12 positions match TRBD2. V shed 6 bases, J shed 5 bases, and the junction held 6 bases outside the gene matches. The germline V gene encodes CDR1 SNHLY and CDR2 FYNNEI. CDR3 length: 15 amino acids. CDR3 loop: CASRELAGGGDTQYF. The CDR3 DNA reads TGTGCCAGCAGGGAACTAGCGGGGGGTGGAGATACGCAGTATTTT. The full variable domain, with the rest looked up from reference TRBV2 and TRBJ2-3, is EPEVTQTPSHQVTQMGQEVILRCVPISNHLYFYWYRQILGQKVEFLVSFYNNEISEKSEIFDDQFSVERPDGSNFTLKIRSTKLEDSAMYFCASRELAGGGDTQYFGPGTRLTVL.

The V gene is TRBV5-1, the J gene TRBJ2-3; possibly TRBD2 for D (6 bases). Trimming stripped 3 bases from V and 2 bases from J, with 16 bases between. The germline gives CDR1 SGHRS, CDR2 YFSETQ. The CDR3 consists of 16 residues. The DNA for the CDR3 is TGCGCCAGCAGCTGGGGGGACGGAGGGATCACAGATACGCAGTATTTT. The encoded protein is CASSWGDGGITDTQYF.

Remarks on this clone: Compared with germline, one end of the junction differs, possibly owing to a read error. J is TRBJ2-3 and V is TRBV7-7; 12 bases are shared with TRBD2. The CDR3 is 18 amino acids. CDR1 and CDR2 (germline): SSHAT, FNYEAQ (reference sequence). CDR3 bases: TGTGCTAGCAGCTTCCCCGTACGACTAGCGGGGGCCACAGATACGCAGTATTTT. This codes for CASSFPVRLAGATDTQYF.

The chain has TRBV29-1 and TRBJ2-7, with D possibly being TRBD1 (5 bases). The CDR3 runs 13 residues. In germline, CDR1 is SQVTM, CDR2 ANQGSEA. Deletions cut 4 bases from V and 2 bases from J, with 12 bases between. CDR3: CSVARTTTYEQYF. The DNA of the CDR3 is TGCAGCGTTGCCAGGACAACTACCTACGAGCAGTACTTC.

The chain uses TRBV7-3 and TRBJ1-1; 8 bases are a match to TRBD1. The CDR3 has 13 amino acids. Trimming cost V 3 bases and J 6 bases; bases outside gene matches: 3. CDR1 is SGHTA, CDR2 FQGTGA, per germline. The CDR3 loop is CASSLDRAAEAFF. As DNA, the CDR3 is TGTGCCAGCAGCTTGGACAGGGCCGCTGAAGCTTTCTTT.

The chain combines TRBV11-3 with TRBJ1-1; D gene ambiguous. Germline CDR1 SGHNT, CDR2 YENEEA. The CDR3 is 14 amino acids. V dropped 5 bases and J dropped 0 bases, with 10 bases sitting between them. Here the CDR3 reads CASSPGGMNTEAFF. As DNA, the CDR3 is TGTGCCAGCAGCCCAGGAGGTATGAACACTGAAGCTTTCTTT.

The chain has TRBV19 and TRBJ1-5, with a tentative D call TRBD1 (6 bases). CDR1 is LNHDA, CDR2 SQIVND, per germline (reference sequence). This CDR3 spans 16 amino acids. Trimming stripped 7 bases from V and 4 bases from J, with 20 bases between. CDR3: CASTLQVPQGNQPQHF. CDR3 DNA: TGTGCCAGTACCTTACAGGTCCCCCAGGGGAATCAGCCCCAGCATTTT.

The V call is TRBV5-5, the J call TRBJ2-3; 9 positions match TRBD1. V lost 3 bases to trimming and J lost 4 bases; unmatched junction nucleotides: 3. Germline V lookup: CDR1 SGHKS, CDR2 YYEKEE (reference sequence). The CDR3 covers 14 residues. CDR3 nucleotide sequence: TGTGCCAGCAGCTCCAGGACAGGGGCAGATACGCAGTATTTT. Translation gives CASSSRTGADTQYF.

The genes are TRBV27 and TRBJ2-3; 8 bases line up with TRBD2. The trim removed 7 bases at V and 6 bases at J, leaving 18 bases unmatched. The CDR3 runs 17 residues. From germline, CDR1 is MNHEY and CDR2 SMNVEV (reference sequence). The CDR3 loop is CASTPRGRGRLGDTQYF. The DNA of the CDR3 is TGTGCCAGCACCCCCCGGGGACGCGGGAGGCTCGGGGATACGCAGTATTTT.

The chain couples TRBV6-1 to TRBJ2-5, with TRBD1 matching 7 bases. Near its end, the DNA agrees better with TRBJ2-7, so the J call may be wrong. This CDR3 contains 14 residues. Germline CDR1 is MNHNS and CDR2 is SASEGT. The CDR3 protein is CASRRQTGLYEQYF. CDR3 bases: TGTGCCAGCAGGCGCCAGACAGGGCTCTACGAGCAGTACTTC.

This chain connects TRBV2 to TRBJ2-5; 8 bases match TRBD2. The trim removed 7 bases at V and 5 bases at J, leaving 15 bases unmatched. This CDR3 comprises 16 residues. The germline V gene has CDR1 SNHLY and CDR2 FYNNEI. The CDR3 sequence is CASIRSGSSMSETQYF. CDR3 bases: TGTGCCAGCATCAGAAGCGGGAGCTCGATGTCCGAGACCCAGTACTTC.

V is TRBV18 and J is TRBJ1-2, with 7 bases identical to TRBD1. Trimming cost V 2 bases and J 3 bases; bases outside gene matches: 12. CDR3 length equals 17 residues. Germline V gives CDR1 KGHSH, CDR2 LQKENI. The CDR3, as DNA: TGTGCCAGCTCACCAGGAATATCGACAGGGTCTTACTATGGCTACACCTTC. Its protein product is CASSPGISTGSYYGYTF.

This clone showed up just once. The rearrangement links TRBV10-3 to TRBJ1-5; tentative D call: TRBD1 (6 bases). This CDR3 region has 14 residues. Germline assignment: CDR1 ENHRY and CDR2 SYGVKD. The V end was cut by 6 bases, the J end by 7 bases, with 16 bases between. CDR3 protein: CAISSNEGGQPQHF. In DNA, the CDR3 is TGTGCCATCAGCTCCAACGAGGGGGGGCAGCCCCAGCATTTT.

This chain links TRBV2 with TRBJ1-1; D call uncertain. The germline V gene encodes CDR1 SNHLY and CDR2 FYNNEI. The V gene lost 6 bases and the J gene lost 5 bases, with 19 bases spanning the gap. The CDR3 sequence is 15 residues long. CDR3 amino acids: CASRGSRLSGTEAFF. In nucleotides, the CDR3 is TGTGCCAGCAGGGGCAGCCGTTTGAGTGGGACTGAAGCTTTCTTT.